This T cell receptor (beta chain) originates from a study of CD8 T cells in ankylosing spondylitis. Whole-study findings and limits: Earlier authors reported some of these motif variants in reactive arthritis synovial fluid and blood. Reportedly, matched ankylosing spondylitis synovial fluid was significantly enriched for disease-linked clones.

The CDR3 spans 14 residues. Trimming stripped 3 bases from V and 4 bases from J, with 10 bases between. Germline V gives CDR1 MNHNS, CDR2 SASEGT. A note on this clonotype: No antigen is known for it.

In TCRdb, the 5' RACE reads were re-called with MiXCR into one record per CDR3 protein. This sample has 150,000 to 200,000 distinct CDR3 sequences, with 10% to 15% found just once. The chain uses TRBV6-1 and TRBJ1-5; no reliable D call. This TCR was sampled from a male donor with ankylosing spondylitis or in good health (not recorded which). The sequenced sample consisted of blood, either unsorted or a sorted T cell fraction (not recorded which). CDR3 in DNA: TGTGCCAGCAGTGACGTGGGCCAAAATCAGCCCCAGCATTTT. Translating gives CASSDVGQNQPQHF.